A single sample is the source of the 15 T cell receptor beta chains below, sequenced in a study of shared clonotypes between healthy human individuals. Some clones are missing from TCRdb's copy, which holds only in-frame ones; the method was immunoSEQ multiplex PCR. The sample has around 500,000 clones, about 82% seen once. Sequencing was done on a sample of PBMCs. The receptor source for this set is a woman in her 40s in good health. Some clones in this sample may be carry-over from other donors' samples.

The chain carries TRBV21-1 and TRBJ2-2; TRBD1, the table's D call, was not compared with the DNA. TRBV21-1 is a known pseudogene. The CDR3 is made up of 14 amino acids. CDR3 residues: CASRKGQPTGELFF. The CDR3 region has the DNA TGTGCCAGCAGAAAGGGACAGCCCACCGGGGAGCTGTTTTTT.

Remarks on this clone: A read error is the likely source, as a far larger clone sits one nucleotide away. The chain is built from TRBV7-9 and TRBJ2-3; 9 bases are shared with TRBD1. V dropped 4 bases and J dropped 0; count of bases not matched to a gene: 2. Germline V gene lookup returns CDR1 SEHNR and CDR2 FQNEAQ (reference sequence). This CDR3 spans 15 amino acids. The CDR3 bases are TGTGCCAGCAGCTACGGGACAGGGAGCACAGATACGCAGTATTTT. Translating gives CASSYGTGSTDTQYF.

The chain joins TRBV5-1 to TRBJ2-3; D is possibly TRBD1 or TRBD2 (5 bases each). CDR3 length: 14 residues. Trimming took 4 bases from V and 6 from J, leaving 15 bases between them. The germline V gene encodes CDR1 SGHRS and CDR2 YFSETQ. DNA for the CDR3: TGCGCCAGCAGCAATTGGGGGTCAACGGATACGCAGTATTTT. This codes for CASSNWGSTDTQYF.

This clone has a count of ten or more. The CDR3 protein is CASSIGTNTNYGYTF. The CDR3 DNA reads TGTGCCAGCAGCATCGGGACAAACACTAACTATGGCTACACCTTC. The J gene is TRBJ1-2, the V gene TRBV5-4, with a possible D match to TRBD1 (6 bases). Germline V gene data show CDR1 as SGHNT and CDR2 as YYREEE (reference sequence). The V gene lost 4 bases and the J gene lost 0 bases, with 13 bases spanning the gap. The CDR3 loop spans 15 amino acids.

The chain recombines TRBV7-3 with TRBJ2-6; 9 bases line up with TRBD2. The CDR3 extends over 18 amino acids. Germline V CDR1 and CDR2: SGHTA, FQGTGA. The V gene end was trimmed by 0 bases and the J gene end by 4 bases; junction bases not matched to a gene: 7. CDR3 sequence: CASSLTGGRASGANVLTF. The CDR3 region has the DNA TGTGCCAGCAGCTTAACGGGCGGGAGGGCCTCCGGGGCCAACGTCCTGACTTTC.

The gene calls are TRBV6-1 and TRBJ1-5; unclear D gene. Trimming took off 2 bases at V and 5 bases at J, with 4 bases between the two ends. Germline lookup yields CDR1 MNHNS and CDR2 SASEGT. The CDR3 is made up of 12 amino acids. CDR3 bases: TGTGCCAGCAGTGAATCTTATCAGCCCCAGCATTTT. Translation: CASSESYQPQHF.

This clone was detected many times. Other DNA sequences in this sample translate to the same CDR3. The CDR3 region has the DNA TGTGCCTGGAGTGGTCCAGCAAACTATGGCTACACCTTC. Amino acid sequence: CAWSGPANYGYTF. This chain connects TRBV30 to TRBJ1-2; no reliable D call. This CDR3 is built from 13 residues. The germline V gene has CDR1 GTSNPN and CDR2 SVGIG (reference sequence). V shed 1 base and J shed 2 bases, with 8 bases lying between them.

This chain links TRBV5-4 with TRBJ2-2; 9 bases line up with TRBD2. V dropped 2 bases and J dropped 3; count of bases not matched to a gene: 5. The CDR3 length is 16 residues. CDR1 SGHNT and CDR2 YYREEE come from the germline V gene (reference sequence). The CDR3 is CASSLVAGVDTGELFF. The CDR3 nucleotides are TGTGCCAGCAGCTTAGTAGCGGGAGTCGACACCGGGGAGCTGTTTTTT.

The CDR3 sequence is CAWSSGLGAAEAFF. In DNA, the CDR3 is TGTGCCTGGAGCTCAGGGTTGGGCGCCGCTGAAGCTTTCTTT. The V call is TRBV30, the J call TRBJ1-1; D is perhaps TRBD1 (5 bases). Between the trimmed V and J ends, which lost 3 bases and 6 bases, there was a span of 17 bases. Germline V gene lookup returns CDR1 GTSNPN and CDR2 SVGIG (reference sequence). This CDR3 contains 14 residues.

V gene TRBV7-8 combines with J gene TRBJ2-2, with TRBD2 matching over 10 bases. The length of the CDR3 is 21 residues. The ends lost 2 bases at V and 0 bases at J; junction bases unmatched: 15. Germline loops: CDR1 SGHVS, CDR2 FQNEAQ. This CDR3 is CASSLRAFSGRLASNTGELFF. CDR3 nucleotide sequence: TGTGCCAGCAGCTTACGGGCCTTTAGCGGGAGGTTAGCCTCGAACACCGGGGAGCTGTTTTTT. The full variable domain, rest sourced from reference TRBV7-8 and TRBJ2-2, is GAGVSQSPRYKVAKRGQDVALRCDPISGHVSLFWYQQALGQGPEFLTYFQNEAQLDKSGLPSDRFFAERPEGSVSTLKIQRTQQEDSAVYLCASSLRAFSGRLASNTGELFFGEGSRLTVL.

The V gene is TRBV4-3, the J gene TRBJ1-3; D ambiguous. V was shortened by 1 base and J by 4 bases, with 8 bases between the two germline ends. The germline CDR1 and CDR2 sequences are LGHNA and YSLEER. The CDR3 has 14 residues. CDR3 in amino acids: CASSQGQEGNTIYF. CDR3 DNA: TGCGCCAGCAGCCAAGGACAAGAAGGAAACACCATATATTTT.

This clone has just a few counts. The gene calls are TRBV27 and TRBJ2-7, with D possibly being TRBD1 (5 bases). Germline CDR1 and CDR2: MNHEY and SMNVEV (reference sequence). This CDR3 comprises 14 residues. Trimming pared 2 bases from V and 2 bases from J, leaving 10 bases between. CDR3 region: CASSLGAGPYEQYF. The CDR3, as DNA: TGTGCCAGCAGTTTAGGGGCAGGGCCCTACGAGCAGTACTTC.

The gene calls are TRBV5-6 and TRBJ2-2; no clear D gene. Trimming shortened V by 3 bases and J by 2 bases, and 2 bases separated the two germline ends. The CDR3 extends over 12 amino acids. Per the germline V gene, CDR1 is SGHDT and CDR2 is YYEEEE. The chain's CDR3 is CASSYNTGELFF. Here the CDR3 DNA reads TGTGCCAGCAGCTATAACACCGGGGAGCTGTTTTTT.

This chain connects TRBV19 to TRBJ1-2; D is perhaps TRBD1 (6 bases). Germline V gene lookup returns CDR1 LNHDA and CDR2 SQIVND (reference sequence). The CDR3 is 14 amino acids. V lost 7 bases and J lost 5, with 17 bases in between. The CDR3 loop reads CASISGDSLYGYTF. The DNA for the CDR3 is TGTGCCAGTATTTCAGGGGATTCGTTATATGGCTACACCTTC.

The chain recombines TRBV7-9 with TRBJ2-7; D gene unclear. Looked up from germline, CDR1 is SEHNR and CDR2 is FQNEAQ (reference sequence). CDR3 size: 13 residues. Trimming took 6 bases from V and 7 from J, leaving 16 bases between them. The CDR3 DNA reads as TGTGCCAGCAGGTCCCGCCTCAACTCGGAGCAGTACTTC. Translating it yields CASRSRLNSEQYF. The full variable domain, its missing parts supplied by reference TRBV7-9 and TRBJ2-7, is DTGVSQNPRHKITKRGQNVTFRCDPISEHNRLYWYRQTLGQGPEFLTYFQNEAQLEKSRLLSDRFSAERPKGSFSTLEIQRTEQGDSAMYLCASRSRLNSEQYFGPGTRLTVT.